This T cell receptor beta chain was sequenced during a study of shared clonotypes between healthy human individuals. Looking at the study overall: Per-donor plates numbered three CD4 naive, three CD4 memory, two CD8 naive and one CD8 memory. Study observations and caveats: Researchers sampled only blood; tissue repertoires likely differ. Non-shared clonotypes had lower generation probabilities than clonotypes shared by all four sorted-subset donors.

CD45RO-negative, CCR7-positively selected cells formed the naive CD8 fraction, excluding terminally differentiated effector memory CD45RA+ cells. The assay was run at deep level. Libraries were prepared by immunoSEQ multiplex PCR; TCRdb keeps only in-frame clonotypes and omits some of them. This sample carries around 2,100,000 clones, about 95% of them seen once, and the ten largest clones take 1% to 1.5%. A word on this clone: The antigen remains unidentified.

The CDR3 covers 15 residues. Trimming removed 1 base from V and 8 bases from J, with 14 bases in between. Germline values: CDR1 SEHNR, CDR2 FQNEAQ (reference sequence). The specimen sequenced was naive CD8+ T cells sorted from blood. This sequence originates from a young man in good health. The chain couples TRBV7-9 to TRBJ1-4; TRBD1 is a possible D gene (6 bases). In nucleotides, the CDR3 is TGTGCCAGCAGCTTAGGGACAGCCTCGGCGGAAAAACTGTTTTTT. Residues: CASSLGTASAEKLFF.